This is a list of T cell receptor beta chains from one sample in a study of blood T cell repertoires in COVID-19. Clones were sequenced by immunoSEQ multiplex PCR, and TCRdb holds only the in-frame ones, with some missing. The sample shows about 170,000 clones, 82% of them seen only once. Source material: peripheral blood. Source of these receptors: a woman aged 40 to 55 with COVID-19, enrolled during active disease. CDR3s include the opening cysteine and the closing phenylalanine or tryptophan. A D gene is named only where the DNA matches it firmly. Only some rows state a clone size, as once, few, many or a class for expanded clones.

J | D | V | size | DNA | CDR3
TRBJ1-5 | - | TRBV4-1 | once | TGCGCCAGCAGTCCGGCTAATGTAGAGGGTTGGCAGCCCCAGCATTTT | CASSPANVEGWQPQHF
TRBJ1-6 | - | TRBV12-3/TRBV12-4 | - | TGTGCCAGCAGTACCGCCGGGAATTCACCCCTCCACTTT | CASSTAGNSPLHF
TRBJ1-5 | - | TRBV30 | once | TGTGCCTGGAGTACAGCAATTAGCAATCAGCCCCAGCATTTT | CAWSTAISNQPQHF
TRBJ1-3 | - | TRBV21-1 | few | TGTGCCAGCAGCAAAAGGGAGGGAATCTCTGGAAACACCATATATTTT | CASSKREGISGNTIYF
TRBJ2-1 | TRBD1 | TRBV5-1 | - | TGCGCCAGCAGCTTGGAGGGACAGGGCACCAATGAGCAGTTCTTC | CASSLEGQGTNEQFF
TRBJ2-7 | - | TRBV5-1 | few | TGCGCCAGCAGCTTGGCCAATCTCGGCAGGGGTGTCGTCTACGAGCAGTACTTC | CASSLANLGRGVVYEQYF
TRBJ1-2 | - | TRBV10-3 | once | TGTGCCATCAGTGAACGAGGGGGTAGTAATGGCTACACCTTC | CAISERGGSNGYTF
TRBJ2-1 | - | TRBV9 | - | TGTGCCAGCAGCGTAGTCCCCGTCGGTTCGGATGAGCAGTTCTTC | CASSVVPVGSDEQFF
TRBJ2-4 | - | TRBV14 | - | TGTGCCAGCAGCCAAGAGTTTGGAGTAGCCAAAAACATTCAGTACTTC | CASSQEFGVAKNIQYF
TRBJ1-6 | - | TRBV14 | few | TGTGCCAGCAGCCAAGACTACGGCGGGGGGAACAATTCACCCCTCCACTTT | CASSQDYGGGNNSPLHF
TRBJ2-2 | TRBD2 | TRBV6-5 | - | TGTGCCAGCAGTCAGCGGGGGGCGGCCACCGGGGAGCTGTTTTTT | CASSQRGAATGELFF
TRBJ2-4 | TRBD2 | TRBV30 | - | TGTGCCTGGATAAGCGGCGGGAGTGGGTATGGGAACATTCAGTACTTC | CAWISGGSGYGNIQYF
TRBJ1-1 | - | TRBV10-3 | few | TGTGCCATCAGTGAGTATAGAATGAACACTGAAGCTTTCTTT | CAISEYRMNTEAFF
TRBJ1-2 | TRBD1 | TRBV6-5 | - | TGTGCCAGCAGCCCCGGACAGGTCGGCTATGGCTACACCTTC | CASSPGQVGYGYTF
TRBJ2-2 | TRBD1 | TRBV27 | - | TGTGCCAGCAGTAGGGGACAGGCTATCACCGGGGAGCTGTTTTTT | CASSRGQAITGELFF
TRBJ1-1 | - | TRBV3-1/TRBV3-2 | once | TGTGCCAGCAACCAAGGAGCGAACACTGAAGCTTTCTTT | CASNQGANTEAFF
TRBJ2-3 | TRBD2 | TRBV7-3 | few | TGTGCCAGCAGTCAAGCGGGGGGCACCCTGGATACGCAGTATTTT | CASSQAGGTLDTQYF